The 6 T cell receptor beta chains presented below share a single source sample, sequenced in a study of early T cells in non-severe SARS-CoV-2 infection. TCRdb recomputed calls from the 5' RACE reads with MiXCR, one row per CDR3 protein. The table records 68,000 or so distinct CDR3 sequences, more than 9% of them present only once. Sequences were obtained from whole blood. The source is an adult who was a healthcare worker with PCR-confirmed SARS-CoV-2 infection or an uninfected control (not recorded which).

Ten or more counts support this clonotype. The V call is TRBV5-6, the J call TRBJ1-1, with 8 bases matching TRBD1. V lost 2 bases and J lost 5; bases outside the gene matches: 14. CDR1 and CDR2 (germline): SGHDT, YYEEEE. This CDR3 spans 17 amino acids. The CDR3 DNA reads as TGTGCCAGCAGCTTTCTCTTATCCGGACAGGGAAGGACTGAAGCTTTCTTT. It yields the protein CASSFLLSGQGRTEAFF.

The chain uses TRBV6-5 and TRBJ2-5, with D possibly called TRBD1 or TRBD2 (6 bases each). Germline lookup yields CDR1 MNHEY and CDR2 SVGAGI. CDR3 length equals 13 residues. V was trimmed by 6 bases and J by 7 bases, leaving 15 bases between them. The CDR3 coding sequence is TGTGCCAGCAGGATCGGGGGCGCCGGGACCCAGTACTTC. The encoded protein is CASRIGGAGTQYF.

This clonotype was seen many times. The CDR3 loop reads CASSAHSGGRNTGELFF. In DNA, the CDR3 is TGTGCCAGCAGTGCCCACTCCGGGGGGCGGAACACCGGGGAGCTGTTTTTT. The chain combines TRBV2 with TRBJ2-2; perhaps TRBD2 as D (7 bases). V lost 4 bases and J 1 base, leaving 16 bases between the germline ends. The CDR3 consists of 17 residues. Germline V gene data show CDR1 as SNHLY and CDR2 as FYNNEI.

This clonotype was found a few times. The chain employs TRBV20-1 and TRBJ2-1; 9 bases fit TRBD2. The CDR3 covers 13 residues. The germline V gene has CDR1 DFQATT and CDR2 SNEGSKA (reference sequence). J was trimmed by 8 bases and V by 3 bases; bases with no gene match: 5. CDR3 protein: CSASRGGEYEQFF. The CDR3 DNA is TGCAGTGCTAGCCGCGGGGGGGAATATGAGCAGTTCTTC.

The rearrangement links TRBV7-3 to TRBJ2-1; 11 bases agree with TRBD1. The CDR3 is 16 residues long. The trim removed 0 bases at V and 7 bases at J, leaving 5 bases unmatched. Per the germline V gene, CDR1 is SGHTA and CDR2 is FQGTGA. Written as DNA, the CDR3 is TGTGCCAGCAGCTTAACCGGGACAGGGGGTTTTAATGAGCAGTTCTTC. Amino acid sequence: CASSLTGTGGFNEQFF. The variable domain in full, with the rest retrieved from reference TRBV7-3 and TRBJ2-1, is GAGVSQTPSNKVTEKGKYVELRCDPISGHTALYWYRQSLGQGPEFLIYFQGTGAADDSGLPNDRFFAVRPEGSVSTLKIQRTERGDSAVYLCASSLTGTGGFNEQFFGPGTRLTVL.

There are a few counts of this clonotype. The J gene is TRBJ2-6, the V gene TRBV20-1, with 7 positions matching TRBD1. The V segment lost 2 bases and the J segment 0 bases; nucleotides outside the gene matches: 7. The CDR3 is 17 amino acids. Germline values: CDR1 DFQATT, CDR2 SNEGSKA (reference sequence). The CDR3 bases are TGCAGTGCTAGAAGTAGACAGGGCTTCTCTGGGGCCAACGTCCTGACTTTC. Amino acids: CSARSRQGFSGANVLTF.